This T cell receptor beta chain was captured by sequencing in a study of beta chain features in type 1 diabetes. On the study more broadly: Investigators examined 85 million to 110 million sorted cells across all samples.

With 1 base clipped from V and 6 bases from J, the junction kept 5 bases outside the gene matches. Germline CDR1 reads GTSNPN; CDR2 reads SVGIG (reference sequence). The CDR3 is made up of 15 amino acids. TCRB transcripts that were expressed got sequenced, as all of the isolated RNA had been reverse transcribed. Regulatory, naive and central memory T cell samples averaged approximately 3.5 million reads. Clones were read by immunoSEQ multiplex PCR, and TCRdb kept only the in-frame ones, dropping some. This sample has about 220,000 clones; roughly 11% occur once, and the top ten carry 1% to 1.5%. The origin of this receptor is a man younger than 35 in good health. The sequenced material came from central memory CD4+ T cells from blood. This chain joins TRBV30 and TRBJ2-7, with 14 nucleotides matching TRBD2. The DNA for the CDR3 is TGTGCCTGGAGTGGACTAGCGGGAGGGTATGGCGAGCAGTACTTC. This translates into CAWSGLAGGYGEQYF.